This T cell receptor beta chain was obtained from a study of T cells expressing NK-cell markers. Study-wide results and caveats: The study found these clonotypes also leading the CD3+CD56-NKG2C+ fraction in a handful of donors.

Details on this clonotype: The antigen remains undetermined.

One entry per CDR3 protein, without DNA, is what TCRdb gives after re-calling the 5' RACE reads. The sample is made up of 350,000 to 400,000 distinct CDR3 sequences, and the top ten hold about 10% of it. The CDR3 spans 15 residues. Germline CDR1 reads SGHRS; CDR2 reads YFSETQ. Sequences were obtained from blood T cells: a sorted CD56 or NKG2C T cell subset, CD4+ or CD8+ T cells, or bulk PBMC T cells (not recorded which). This TCR derives from a woman aged 50 to 60 in good health. V usage is TRBV5-1 and J usage is TRBJ2-3; TCRdb proposes TRBD1, but this gene call is untestable without DNA. The CDR3: CASSLANRGPDTQYF.